The 6 T cell receptor beta chains reported below all come from one sample, sequenced in a study of cytomegalovirus exposure and HLA in healthy donors. PCR primers comprised 60 Vbeta and 13 Jbeta primers. Some clones are missing from TCRdb's copy, which holds only in-frame ones; the method was immunoSEQ multiplex PCR. The sample has 76,000 or so clones; roughly 73% are singletons. Sequencing was carried out using PBMCs. These receptors were taken from a middle-aged woman in good health and CMV-seropositive.

V usage is TRBV4-1 and J usage is TRBJ1-1, with D possibly being TRBD1 (5 bases). The CDR3 is 15 amino acids. Trimming removed 0 bases from V and 4 bases from J, with 12 bases in between. Germline V gene lookup returns CDR1 MGHRA and CDR2 YSYEKL. CDR3 nucleotide sequence: TGCGCCAGCAGCCAAGAATCGGGGGTCGGCACTGAAGCTTTCTTT. It codes for CASSQESGVGTEAFF.

The gene calls are TRBV27 and TRBJ1-1, with D uncertain. Trimming took off 3 bases at V and 2 bases at J, with 7 bases between the two ends. This CDR3 is 13 amino acids long. Germline-derived CDR1 and CDR2 are MNHEY and SMNVEV (reference sequence). CDR3 region: CASSFSQNTEAFF. DNA of the CDR3: TGTGCCAGCAGTTTTTCCCAAAACACTGAAGCTTTCTTT.

The rearrangement links TRBV6-6 to TRBJ2-1, with 9 bases lining up with TRBD2. Trimming removed 2 bases from V and 10 bases from J; junction bases left unmatched: 12. The CDR3 length is 16 residues. CDR1 and CDR2 (germline): MNHNY, SVGAGI (reference sequence). CDR3 sequence: CASSYPIAGEGWEQFF. The CDR3 DNA reads as TGTGCCAGCAGTTACCCAATAGCGGGGGAAGGATGGGAGCAGTTCTTC.

V is TRBV7-2 and J is TRBJ1-1; possibly TRBD1 for D (6 bases). The germline V gene has CDR1 SGHTA and CDR2 FQGNSA. Trimming took 2 bases from V and 4 from J, leaving 11 bases between them. There are 14 residues in the CDR3. The CDR3 DNA is TGTGCCAGCAGCTTAAACAGGGTGAGCACTGAAGCTTTCTTT. Protein: CASSLNRVSTEAFF.

The chain couples TRBV27 to TRBJ1-5; D gene ambiguous. The germline V gene encodes CDR1 MNHEY and CDR2 SMNVEV (reference sequence). Trimming pared 2 bases from V and 0 bases from J, leaving 8 bases between. This CDR3 region has 15 residues. CDR3 in amino acids: CASSLHSGSNQPQHF. CDR3 coding DNA: TGTGCCAGCAGTTTACATTCCGGTAGCAATCAGCCCCAGCATTTT.

V gene TRBV27 combines with J gene TRBJ1-6, with 8 positions matching TRBD1. From germline, CDR1 is MNHEY and CDR2 SMNVEV (reference sequence). The CDR3 covers 15 residues. Trimming took 2 bases from V and 9 from J; bases not matched to a gene: 6. CDR3 nucleotides: TGTGCCAGCAGTTTAGAGAGGGGGACAGGTTCACCCCTCCACTTT. As protein: CASSLERGTGSPLHF.